These 12 T cell receptor beta chains were sequenced from one sample in a study of blood T cells in healthy people across ages. Combining a sample-barcoded 5' primer with a J-beta primer mix, a second PCR ran for roughly 6 to 11 cycles. TCRdb called the 5' RACE reads again in MiXCR, with one record for every CDR3 protein. This sample has hundreds of thousands of distinct CDR3 sequences; around 36% occur once, and the top ten carry roughly 13%. Sequenced sample: blood. The receptors were gathered from a man aged 18-30 years in good health.

The chain has TRBV3-1 and TRBJ1-1; possibly TRBD1 for D (5 bases). With 4 bases removed from V and 4 bases from J, the gap between germline ends came to 13 bases. The CDR3 sequence is 14 residues long. Per germline, CDR1 LGHDT and CDR2 YNNKEL (reference sequence). CDR3 DNA: TGTGCCAGCAGCCCGGACACGTTCCCCACTGAAGCTTTCTTT. Its translation: CASSPDTFPTEAFF.

This clonotype came up many times. The chain employs TRBV4-3 and TRBJ2-1; the D is unclear. Germline lookup yields CDR1 LGHNA and CDR2 YSLEER. The CDR3 length is 15 residues. V gave up 0 bases and J gave up 4 bases, with 10 bases separating them. The CDR3 DNA is TGCGCCAGCAGCCAAGATCTTCCTACTTACAATGAGCAGTTCTTC. Protein sequence: CASSQDLPTYNEQFF.

This chain joins TRBV7-3 and TRBJ2-1; a possible D gene is TRBD2 (5 bases). Germline CDR1 reads SGHTA; CDR2 reads FQGTGA. Between the trimmed V and J ends, which lost 6 bases and 6 bases, there was a span of 15 bases. The CDR3 loop spans 14 amino acids. CDR3 loop: CASSPGLPSNEQFF. The CDR3, as DNA: TGTGCCAGCAGTCCCGGACTGCCCTCCAATGAGCAGTTCTTC.

This sequence joins TRBV28 and TRBJ2-1, with TRBD2 as a possible D gene (6 bases). Between the trimmed V and J ends, which lost 1 base and 2 bases, there was a span of 12 bases. This CDR3 has 16 residues. CDR1 and CDR2 from the germline V gene are MDHEN and SYDVKM. CDR3 in amino acids: CASSLYAGPPYNEQFF. CDR3 nucleotide sequence: TGTGCCAGCAGTTTATACGCGGGACCACCCTACAATGAGCAGTTCTTC.

This chain uses TRBV20-1 with TRBJ1-5, with TRBD1 as a possible D gene (5 bases). The V and J ends lost 6 bases and 0 bases respectively, with 9 bases between them. From germline, CDR1 is DFQATT and CDR2 SNEGSKA (reference sequence). The CDR3 extends over 13 amino acids. CDR3 nucleotides: TGCAGTGCCGGGGACCTTAGCAATCAGCCCCAGCATTTT. Translating it yields CSAGDLSNQPQHF.

This rearrangement joins TRBV20-1 to TRBJ1-5; a possible D gene is TRBD1 (5 bases). Trimming pared 6 bases from V and 4 bases from J, leaving 13 bases between. This CDR3 is built from 13 residues. CDR1 and CDR2 from the germline V gene are DFQATT and SNEGSKA (reference sequence). The CDR3 spells CSAPVPGNQPQHF. The CDR3 coding sequence is TGCAGTGCCCCTGTTCCAGGGAATCAGCCCCAGCATTTT.

At least ten counts were recorded for this clonotype. This chain connects TRBV20-1 to TRBJ1-2; D might be TRBD1 (5 bases). Germline CDR1 is DFQATT and CDR2 is SNEGSKA (reference sequence). Trimming pared 6 bases from V and 4 bases from J, leaving 12 bases between. This CDR3 is 12 amino acids long. The CDR3 nucleotides are TGCAGTGCCCCAAGGGGACCCTATGGCTACACCTTC. It codes for CSAPRGPYGYTF.

This chain connects TRBV5-1 to TRBJ2-3; unclear D gene. V gave up 0 bases and J gave up 4 bases, with 12 bases separating them. Germline V gives CDR1 SGHRS, CDR2 YFSETQ. The CDR3 contains 15 residues. The DNA of the CDR3 is TGCGCCAGCAGCTTGGATGATCGAGTTCCAGATACGCAGTATTTT. The encoded protein is CASSLDDRVPDTQYF.

The chain couples TRBV25-1 to TRBJ2-7; 8 bases fit TRBD2. V was pared by 8 bases and J by 2 bases, with 8 bases of the junction left unmatched. The CDR3 is made up of 14 amino acids. Germline CDR1 is MGHDK and CDR2 is SYGVNS. The CDR3 sequence: CASLRRGVTYEQYF. The CDR3 coding sequence is TGTGCCAGCTTACGGCGGGGGGTAACCTACGAGCAGTACTTC.

V is TRBV2 and J is TRBJ2-1; D gene uncertain. This CDR3 spans 12 amino acids. CDR1 and CDR2 (germline): SNHLY, FYNNEI. V gave up 6 bases and J gave up 2 bases, with 5 bases separating them. The CDR3 sequence is CASSEAYNEQFF. The CDR3 DNA reads as TGTGCCAGCAGCGAGGCCTACAATGAGCAGTTCTTC.

This clonotype was counted only a few times. The chain links TRBV28 to TRBJ2-1, with D unresolved. Between the trimmed V and J ends, which lost 3 bases and 2 bases, there was a span of 11 bases. CDR3 length: 15 residues. Germline CDR1 reads MDHEN; CDR2 reads SYDVKM. The CDR3 DNA follows: TGTGCCAGCAGTTTGGTTCCCTGGGCCTACAATGAGCAGTTCTTC. Translating gives CASSLVPWAYNEQFF.

This clonotype was observed many times. This chain uses TRBV5-6 with TRBJ2-5; 7 bases line up with TRBD1. Trimming removed 3 bases from V and 4 bases from J; junction bases left unmatched: 3. Germline CDR1 reads SGHDT; CDR2 reads YYEEEE. This CDR3 has 13 residues. This CDR3 is CASSYTGAETQYF. CDR3 sequence (DNA): TGTGCCAGCAGCTACACAGGGGCAGAGACCCAGTACTTC.